Presented here are 26 T cell receptor beta chains from one specimen sequenced in a study of vaccination effects on CD4 cells after COVID-19. TCRdb keeps only in-frame clones here, not all; method: immunoSEQ multiplex PCR. The sample lists approximately 57,000 clones; approximately 80% were seen once. Their target antigens are unknown. Culture proceeded for nine to eleven days, and CD4+ T cells were then isolated. Each person got two doses of an mRNA SARS-CoV-2 vaccine, BNT162b2 or mRNA-1273. This sample comprised CD4+ T cells from PBMCs cultured without peptide, obtained after COVID-19 vaccination. These receptors came from a human donor who received a COVID-19 vaccine.

The V call is TRBV19, the J call TRBJ1-2; perhaps TRBD1 as D (6 bases). V shed 4 bases and J shed 7 bases, with 7 bases lying between them. The CDR3 is 11 amino acids. In germline, CDR1 is LNHDA, CDR2 SQIVND (reference sequence). CDR3 sequence reads: CASSNRVGYTF. In nucleotides, the CDR3 is TGTGCCAGTAGTAACAGGGTTGGCTACACCTTC.

This rearrangement joins TRBV11-2 to TRBJ2-7; D unclear. In germline, CDR1 is SGHAT, CDR2 FQNNGV. This CDR3 has 11 amino acids. Trimming cost V 6 bases and J 7 bases, with 10 bases left between them. CDR3 in amino acids: CASSLRMEQYF. The CDR3 coding sequence is TGTGCCAGCAGTTTGCGGATGGAGCAGTACTTC.

The V and J genes are TRBV18 and TRBJ1-3; D ambiguous. Germline assignment: CDR1 KGHSH and CDR2 LQKENI. V was shortened by 6 bases and J by 3 bases, with 15 bases between the two germline ends. The CDR3 spans 15 residues. This chain's CDR3 is CASSPTVYNGNTIYF. CDR3 nucleotides: TGTGCCAGCTCGCCGACGGTGTACAATGGAAACACCATATATTTT.

This clone was seen once. The J gene is TRBJ1-1, the V gene TRBV15; no clear D gene. CDR3 length: 14 residues. Trimming pared 0 bases from V and 6 bases from J, leaving 11 bases between. Germline V gene lookup returns CDR1 LNHNV and CDR2 YYDKDF (reference sequence). The CDR3 DNA is TGTGCCACCAGCAGAGAAAGTGAAAGCTCTGAAGCTTTCTTT. Its translation: CATSRESESSEAFF.

The rearrangement links TRBV19 to TRBJ2-5; a possible D gene is TRBD2 (6 bases). The CDR3 consists of 14 residues. Trimming stripped 6 bases from V and 2 bases from J, with 13 bases between. Germline CDR1 and CDR2: LNHDA and SQIVND (reference sequence). The CDR3 nucleotides read TGTGCCAGTAGGGGCTTCGGGGGACAAGAGACCCAGTACTTC. Its protein is CASRGFGGQETQYF. Full variable domain (outside the CDR3, taken from reference TRBV19 and TRBJ2-5): DGGITQSPKYLFRKEGQNVTLSCEQNLNHDAMYWYRQDPGQGLRLIYYSQIVNDFQKGDIAEGYSVSREKKESFPLTVTSAQKNPTAFYLCASRGFGGQETQYFGPGTRLLVL.

This clone was detected only a few times. V and J are TRBV5-4 and TRBJ1-6; no reliable D call. Per the germline V gene, CDR1 is SGHNT and CDR2 is YYREEE (reference sequence). Trimming took off 1 base at V and 6 bases at J, with 8 bases between the two ends. The CDR3 loop spans 14 amino acids. The DNA of the CDR3 is TGTGCCAGCAGCTTGCCGGGCGCTAATTCACCCCTCCACTTT. This translates into CASSLPGANSPLHF.

A single count supports this clone. The chain links TRBV10-3 to TRBJ1-4, with TRBD1 matching 7 bases. The CDR3 is made up of 15 amino acids. Germline trimming cut 5 bases from V and 8 bases from J; bases unmatched to any gene: 11. Germline V lookup: CDR1 ENHRY, CDR2 SYGVKD. CDR3 region: CAISPGGGVGEKLFF. CDR3 nucleotides: TGTGCCATCAGTCCGGGAGGGGGCGTGGGGGAAAAACTGTTTTTT.

V is TRBV25-1 and J is TRBJ2-1; perhaps TRBD1 as D (5 bases). The CDR3 covers 14 residues. Trimming removed 3 bases at V and 10 bases at J, with 16 bases between. Germline V CDR1 and CDR2: MGHDK, SYGVNS. The CDR3 DNA reads as TGTGCCAGCAGTGACGAAAAGGGGTCAGGGGAGCAGTTCTTC. This sequence encodes CASSDEKGSGEQFF. Full variable domain (outside the CDR3, taken from reference TRBV25-1 and TRBJ2-1): EADIYQTPRYLVIGTGKKITLECSQTMGHDKMYWYQQDPGMELHLIHYSYGVNSTEKGDLSSESTVSRIRTEHFPLTLESARPSHTSQYLCASSDEKGSGEQFFGPGTRLTVL.

This clone was recorded a few times. The sample has other DNA sequences that encode this CDR3 too. The genes are TRBV5-1 and TRBJ1-2; possibly TRBD1 for D (6 bases). The germline CDR1 and CDR2 sequences are SGHRS and YFSETQ. The V end was cut by 4 bases, the J end by 2 bases, with 9 bases between. The CDR3 spans 13 residues. The DNA for the CDR3 is TGCGCCAGCAGCCCAGGGGAGAACTATGGCTACACCTTC. Its protein is CASSPGENYGYTF.

The rearrangement joins TRBV7-2 to TRBJ1-6, with D unclear. Germline CDR1 is SGHTA and CDR2 is FQGNSA. The CDR3 consists of 15 residues. V gave up 0 bases and J gave up 4 bases, with 7 bases separating them. CDR3 bases: TGTGCCAGCAGCTTAGCTGGCGGTTATAATTCACCCCTCCACTTT. This gives the protein CASSLAGGYNSPLHF.

The rearrangement uses TRBV6-5 and TRBJ1-1; D may be TRBD1 (6 bases). Germline V gives CDR1 MNHEY, CDR2 SVGAGI. Trimming pared 6 bases from V and 10 bases from J, leaving 15 bases between. The CDR3 extends over 12 amino acids. The CDR3 nucleotides are TGTGCCAGCAGCAAACCGGGACAAGGAGCTTTCTTT. It is translated as CASSKPGQGAFF.

In its sample, this clone was seen many times. The chain carries TRBV24-1 and TRBJ2-5; D is perhaps TRBD1 or TRBD2 (7 bases each). The V end lost 6 bases, the J end lost 3 bases, and 10 bases lay between the germline ends. CDR3 length: 13 amino acids. Germline V gene sequence: CDR1 KGHDR, CDR2 SFDVKD. CDR3 nucleotides: TGTGCCACCAGTCAGGGGGGGAAAGAGACCCAGTACTTC. Its translation is CATSQGGKETQYF.

V usage is TRBV29-1 and J usage is TRBJ2-4, with 10 bases lining up with TRBD2. J was trimmed by 8 bases and V by 3 bases; bases with no gene match: 13. Germline CDR1 SQVTM, CDR2 ANQGSEA. CDR3 length: 16 residues. CDR3 sequence: CSVERASGSGGDIQYF. The CDR3 coding sequence is TGCAGCGTTGAGAGGGCTAGCGGGAGTGGAGGGGACATTCAGTACTTC.

CDR3 protein: CASQLAGFYEQYF. CDR3 sequence (DNA): TGTGCCAGCCAGTTGGCGGGTTTCTACGAGCAGTACTTC. This rearrangement joins TRBV6-5 to TRBJ2-7, with a weak D call TRBD2 (5 bases). V lost 8 bases and J lost 3, with 14 bases in between. This CDR3 spans 13 amino acids. Germline assignment: CDR1 MNHEY and CDR2 SVGAGI.

This chain connects TRBV5-1 to TRBJ1-4; no clear D gene. The germline V gene has CDR1 SGHRS and CDR2 YFSETQ. The CDR3 covers 13 residues. V lost 5 bases to trimming and J lost 3 bases, with 8 bases between them. Here the CDR3 reads CASRFMANEKLFF. CDR3 DNA: TGCGCCAGCAGATTTATGGCTAATGAAAAACTGTTTTTT.

The chain is built from TRBV7-9 and TRBJ2-1, with 9 bases aligning to TRBD2. Germline CDR1 and CDR2: SEHNR and FQNEAQ (reference sequence). CDR3 size: 16 residues. The V segment lost 2 bases and the J segment 7 bases; nucleotides outside the gene matches: 9. The CDR3 here is CASSLLRLAAANEQFF. The CDR3 nucleotides are TGTGCCAGCAGCTTACTACGACTAGCGGCGGCTAATGAGCAGTTCTTC.

The chain joins TRBV6-5 to TRBJ2-2; D remains unclear. This CDR3 comprises 15 residues. Per germline, CDR1 MNHEY and CDR2 SVGAGI. The germline V and J ends were trimmed by 2 bases and 1 base, with 8 bases remaining between them. The CDR3 bases are TGTGCCAGCAGTTACAGGGTCTGGAACACCGGGGAGCTGTTTTTT. Amino acids: CASSYRVWNTGELFF.

This clone was counted once. The chain combines TRBV7-9 with TRBJ2-5, with 13 positions matching TRBD2. Germline V lookup: CDR1 SEHNR, CDR2 FQNEAQ (reference sequence). The V and J ends lost 5 bases and 3 bases, in that order; junction bases with no gene match: 9. This CDR3 is built from 17 residues. The DNA for the CDR3 is TGTGCCAGCAGCCCAATCGGGACTAGCGGGGTGAAAGAGACCCAGTACTTC. Protein product: CASSPIGTSGVKETQYF.

The chain joins TRBV14 to TRBJ2-5, with TRBD1 matching over 9 bases. Germline CDR1 reads SGHDN; CDR2 reads FVKESK. The ends lost 4 bases at V and 5 bases at J; junction bases unmatched: 11. CDR3 length: 16 amino acids. The CDR3 DNA follows: TGTGCCAGCAGCCGGATACAGGGGGCTTTATGGGAGACCCAGTACTTC. This sequence encodes CASSRIQGALWETQYF. Combining the CDR3 with reference TRBV14 and TRBJ2-5 gives the whole variable domain EAGVTQFPSHSVIEKGQTVTLRCDPISGHDNLYWYRRVMGKEIKFLLHFVKESKQDESGMPNNRFLAERTGGTYSTLKVQPAELEDSGVYFCASSRIQGALWETQYFGPGTRLLVL.

This clone was seen more than once but under ten times. The rearrangement uses TRBV20-1 and TRBJ1-2; no definite D call. Between the trimmed V and J ends, which lost 3 bases and 3 bases, there was a span of 5 bases. The CDR3 spans 11 residues. CDR1 and CDR2 from the germline V gene are DFQATT and SNEGSKA (reference sequence). This chain's CDR3 is CSASSDYGYTF. In DNA, the CDR3 is TGCAGTGCTAGTAGCGACTATGGCTACACCTTC.

The chain employs TRBV7-9 and TRBJ1-4; possible D gene TRBD1, 6 bases. The V end was cut by 10 bases, the J end by 8 bases, with 14 bases between. The CDR3 contains 12 residues. The V gene's germline CDR1 is SEHNR and CDR2 FQNEAQ (reference sequence). The CDR3 coding sequence is TGTGCCATCCCAACGAGGGGGGAAAAACTGTTTTTT. Amino acid sequence: CAIPTRGEKLFF.

The chain has TRBV28 and TRBJ2-7, with 8 bases matching TRBD1. The CDR3 loop spans 14 amino acids. Unmatched junction bases numbered 4, after V lost 1 base and J lost 5 bases. Germline V gene sequence: CDR1 MDHEN, CDR2 SYDVKM. The CDR3 loop reads CASSLSQGANEQYF. CDR3 DNA sequence: TGTGCCAGCAGTTTATCTCAGGGGGCCAACGAGCAGTACTTC.

The chain combines TRBV2 with TRBJ1-3, with 8 bases lining up with TRBD1. V lost 6 bases, J lost 0 bases, and 4 bases stayed unmatched. CDR1 SNHLY and CDR2 FYNNEI come from the germline V gene. The CDR3 runs to 15 residues. CDR3 amino acids: CASRTGANSGNTIYF. The CDR3 bases are TGTGCCAGCAGGACAGGGGCCAACTCTGGAAACACCATATATTTT.

This clone has a single count. V is TRBV15 and J is TRBJ2-1, with D perhaps being TRBD1 or TRBD2 (5 bases each). There are 12 residues in the CDR3. The V end lost 8 bases, the J end lost 8 bases, and 13 bases lay between the germline ends. From germline, CDR1 is LNHNV and CDR2 YYDKDF (reference sequence). The CDR3 DNA reads as TGTGCCACCTCCGGGACCACCGATGAGCAGTTCTTC. Translation gives CATSGTTDEQFF.

The rearrangement joins TRBV6-5 to TRBJ1-2; D gene uncertain. V lost 5 bases to trimming and J lost 1 base, with 8 bases between them. Germline CDR1 and CDR2: MNHEY and SVGAGI. This CDR3 spans 13 amino acids. CDR3 amino acids: CASSPTDNYGYTF. The DNA of the CDR3 is TGTGCCAGCAGTCCTACAGATAACTATGGCTACACCTTC.

This clone has only a few counts. The genes are TRBV28 and TRBJ1-5; 8 bases fit TRBD1. Germline V gene sequence: CDR1 MDHEN, CDR2 SYDVKM. V was pared by 6 bases and J by 5 bases, with 3 bases of the junction left unmatched. The CDR3 extends over 13 amino acids. CDR3 in amino acids: CASRAGGHQPQHF. The CDR3 DNA sequence: TGTGCCAGCAGGGCAGGGGGCCATCAGCCCCAGCATTTT.